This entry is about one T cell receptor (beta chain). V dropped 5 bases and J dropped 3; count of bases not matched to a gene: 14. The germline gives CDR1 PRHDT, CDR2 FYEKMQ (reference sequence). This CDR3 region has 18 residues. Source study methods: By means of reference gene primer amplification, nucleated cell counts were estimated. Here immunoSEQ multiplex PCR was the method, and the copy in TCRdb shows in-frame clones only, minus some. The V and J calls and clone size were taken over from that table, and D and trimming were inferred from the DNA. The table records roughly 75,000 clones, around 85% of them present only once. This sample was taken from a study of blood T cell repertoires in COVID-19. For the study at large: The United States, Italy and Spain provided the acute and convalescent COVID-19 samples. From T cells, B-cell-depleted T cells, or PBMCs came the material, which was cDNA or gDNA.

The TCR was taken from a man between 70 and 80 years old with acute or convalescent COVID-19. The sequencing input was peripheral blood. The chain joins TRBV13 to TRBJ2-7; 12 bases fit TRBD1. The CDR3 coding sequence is TGTGCCAGCAGCCCAGGGACAGGGGGCGCGGGACGCCACTACGAGCAGTACTTC. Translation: CASSPGTGGAGRHYEQYF. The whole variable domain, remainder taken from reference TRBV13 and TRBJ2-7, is AAGVIQSPRHLIKEKRETATLKCYPIPRHDTVYWYQQGPGQDPQFLISFYEKMQSDKGSIPDRFSAQQFSDYHSELNMSSLELGDSALYFCASSPGTGGAGRHYEQYFGPGTRLTVT.